The source of this T cell receptor beta chain is a study of blood T cells in healthy people across ages (dated by TCRdb to the mid-2010s). The study in broad terms: In model experiments, template switching captured about one uniquely barcoded TCR beta cDNA molecule for every two T cells. Using deep sequencing normalized with unique cDNA molecular identifiers, the study measured how TCR beta repertoire diversity changes with age. The donors were divided into four age groups: young (average around 16 years), middle-aged (approximately 41), aged (around 67) and long-lived (roughly 86). Donors of different ages were randomly distributed across sequencing lanes to avoid experimental bias. For two donors (one aged 18 to 30 and one aged 80 or older), the study analyzed two additional independent replicas of 1 million unique cDNA reads from the same blood draw. What the study reported, not specific to this receptor: Compared with the aged group, the long-lived group had more naive CD4+ T cells, fewer expanded clones and increased TCR diversity, a pattern suggesting age selection. Conclusive comparison of naive and antigen-experienced compartments was prevented by the profiling of bulk unsorted PBMCs. Because the CMV infection status of the donors was unknown, age-related changes in expanded clonotypes may potentially have been confounded. The percentage of naive T cells measured by flow cytometry correlated strongly with observed TCR beta diversity. Observed TCR beta diversity per million T cells fell roughly linearly with age, and a significant reduction was already apparent by age about 38. Estimates of total diversity based on one million sequenced T cells were regarded as lower bounds and as underestimates.

This clonotype turned up a few times. Its antigen remains undetermined. One base away there is no much larger clone; base qualities are not given. As encoded in the germline V gene (reference sequence), CDR1 is LNHNV while CDR2 is YYDKDF. The CDR3 runs 14 residues from the cysteine to the phenylalanine. Of all the DNA, just the CDR3 is kept, 42 bases in frame from base 1. V was cut back by 0 bases and J by 4 bases, leaving a gap of 7 bases between them. The roughly 39 donors, aged roughly 6 to 90 years, were systemically healthy Caucasian individuals from Russia. Each donor gave ten milliliters of peripheral blood, collected into EDTA-treated Vacutainer tubes. Ficoll-Paque density-gradient centrifugation was used to isolate PBMCs, with at least 6.5 million obtained per sample. Total RNA was extracted from PBMCs with Trizol reagent, with at least 5.5 micrograms obtained per sample. For every donor, an aliquot of PBMCs went through flow cytometry to measure the percentages of naive CD45RAhigh/CD27high T cells.

Library construction relied on 5' RACE. Sequencing took place on an Illumina HiSeq 2500. The second PCR ran for about 6 to 12 cycles and used a J-beta primer mix along with a sample-barcoded 5' primer. A template-switch 5' adaptor carrying 12 random nucleotides introduced a unique molecular identifier onto each TCR beta cDNA molecule. At least 3 million CDR3-containing paired-end reads were obtained from each sample. All of the RNA was converted into first-strand cDNA using the Mint cDNA synthesis kit, with a TRBC-specific oligonucleotide serving as the primer. After uracil-DNA glycosylase treatment, a first 18-cycle PCR used universal primers M1SS and BC2_uni_R on all cDNA. For the original study's pipeline: Normalization of each sample was performed by random selection of 1 million high-quality reads, each carrying a distinct molecular identifier. Instead of being binned into consensus sequences, reads that shared molecular identifiers were thrown out. CDR3 identification, clonotype clustering and error correction used MiTCR with a Q25 quality threshold and the strictest error-elimination algorithm. Lower-bound total TCR beta diversity was estimated with a nonparametric unseen species model using Euler transformation. TCRdb applied fastp at Q25 and MiXCR to the public reads, then kept only in-frame beta chains. Each entry merges the rows of one CDR3 protein and shows their most common DNA and genes. V and J calls and clone size were set by TCRdb, not the authors. This sample has 2 million or so distinct CDR3 sequences in its table, and about 49% of those were observed once. Approximately 2.1% of the sample goes to the ten largest clones.

The sequence derives from a woman between 40 and 50 years old in good health. The chain is encoded by TRBV15 joined to TRBJ1-5, with no confident D gene call. The sequenced material came from blood. The CDR3 region: CATSRETGNQPQHF. The DNA reads TGTGCCACCAGCAGAGAGACGGGGAATCAGCCCCAGCATTTT.